This entry lists 8 T cell receptor beta chains sequenced from one sample in a study of cytotoxic CD8 clonotypes in ibrutinib-treated CLL. The method was immunoSEQ multiplex PCR; TCRdb's version includes in-frame clones alone and lacks a portion of them. The sample lists about 200,000 clones; roughly 65% were seen once. The specimen was PBMCs, collected after 12 months of ibrutinib treatment. These receptors all come from a human donor with chronic lymphocytic leukemia.

This chain joins TRBV2 and TRBJ1-1; D may be TRBD1 (5 bases). This CDR3 has 13 amino acids. Trimming cost V 6 bases and J 7 bases, with 15 bases left between them. CDR1 and CDR2 (germline): SNHLY, FYNNEI. The CDR3 nucleotides are TGTGCCAGCAGCGGGGGTCAGGAGCTTGAAGCTTTCTTT. As protein: CASSGGQELEAFF.

The V gene is TRBV28, the J gene TRBJ2-7; 9 bases match TRBD1. Unmatched junction bases numbered 12, after V lost 3 bases and J lost 9 bases. This CDR3 has 15 residues. CDR1 and CDR2 (germline): MDHEN, SYDVKM. CDR3 nucleotide sequence: TGTGCCAGCAGTTTTCCGGGACAGGGCAATGTTCGGCAGTACTTC. Residues: CASSFPGQGNVRQYF. Filled out from reference TRBV28 and TRBJ2-7, the complete variable domain reads DVKVTQSSRYLVKRTGEKVFLECVQDMDHENMFWYRQDPGLGLRLIYFSYDVKMKEKGDIPEGYSVSREKKERFSLILESASTNQTSMYLCASSFPGQGNVRQYFGPGTRLTVT.

This clone showed up just a few times. This rearrangement joins TRBV7-9 to TRBJ2-1; 13 nucleotides match TRBD2. Trimming at V came to 6 bases and at J to 6 bases, leaving 5 bases not matched to a gene. Germline V gives CDR1 SEHNR, CDR2 FQNEAQ (reference sequence). The CDR3 spans 15 residues. CDR3 sequence reads: CASSSRLAGGNEQFF. As DNA, the CDR3 is TGTGCCAGCAGTTCCCGACTAGCGGGGGGCAATGAGCAGTTCTTC.

The genes are TRBV5-1 and TRBJ2-7, with 10 bases that match TRBD1. The CDR3 contains 15 residues. Per the germline V gene, CDR1 is SGHRS and CDR2 is YFSETQ. V gave up 4 bases and J gave up 2 bases; unmatched junction bases: 6. CDR3 nucleotides: TGCGCCAGCAGCCCATCCGGGACAGGGGCCTACGAGCAGTACTTC. Its translation is CASSPSGTGAYEQYF.

This rearrangement joins TRBV5-6 to TRBJ1-1; D gene uncertain. Looked up from germline, CDR1 is SGHDT and CDR2 is YYEEEE. Trimming took 2 bases from V and 5 from J, leaving 10 bases between them. The CDR3 totals 13 residues. The CDR3 DNA reads as TGTGCCAGCAGCTTAGTATACGGAACTGAAGCTTTCTTT. It specifies CASSLVYGTEAFF.

The V call is TRBV5-4, the J call TRBJ2-1; D possibly corresponds to TRBD2 (5 bases). V lost 1 base and J lost 1, with 12 bases in between. CDR1 is SGHNT, CDR2 YYREEE, per germline (reference sequence). The CDR3 extends over 16 amino acids. CDR3 in DNA: TGTGCCAGCAGCTTGAGGGTACAGCGGTCCTACAATGAGCAGTTCTTC. It codes for CASSLRVQRSYNEQFF.

This sequence joins TRBV28 and TRBJ2-3; 15 bases align to TRBD2. Germline values: CDR1 MDHEN, CDR2 SYDVKM. V shed 5 bases and J 6 bases; nucleotides not matched to a gene: 6. CDR3 length: 16 residues. Here the CDR3 DNA reads TGTGCCAGCAGTGGGACTAGCGGGAGGTCCCCTGATACGCAGTATTTT. Protein: CASSGTSGRSPDTQYF.

The V gene is TRBV5-1, the J gene TRBJ2-3; D is uncertain. The germline gives CDR1 SGHRS, CDR2 YFSETQ. This CDR3 is built from 13 residues. V was cut by 4 bases and J by 6 bases, with 12 bases left in between. The CDR3 DNA sequence: TGCGCCAGCAGCATTTCGGGTCCCGATACGCAGTATTTT. It encodes CASSISGPDTQYF.